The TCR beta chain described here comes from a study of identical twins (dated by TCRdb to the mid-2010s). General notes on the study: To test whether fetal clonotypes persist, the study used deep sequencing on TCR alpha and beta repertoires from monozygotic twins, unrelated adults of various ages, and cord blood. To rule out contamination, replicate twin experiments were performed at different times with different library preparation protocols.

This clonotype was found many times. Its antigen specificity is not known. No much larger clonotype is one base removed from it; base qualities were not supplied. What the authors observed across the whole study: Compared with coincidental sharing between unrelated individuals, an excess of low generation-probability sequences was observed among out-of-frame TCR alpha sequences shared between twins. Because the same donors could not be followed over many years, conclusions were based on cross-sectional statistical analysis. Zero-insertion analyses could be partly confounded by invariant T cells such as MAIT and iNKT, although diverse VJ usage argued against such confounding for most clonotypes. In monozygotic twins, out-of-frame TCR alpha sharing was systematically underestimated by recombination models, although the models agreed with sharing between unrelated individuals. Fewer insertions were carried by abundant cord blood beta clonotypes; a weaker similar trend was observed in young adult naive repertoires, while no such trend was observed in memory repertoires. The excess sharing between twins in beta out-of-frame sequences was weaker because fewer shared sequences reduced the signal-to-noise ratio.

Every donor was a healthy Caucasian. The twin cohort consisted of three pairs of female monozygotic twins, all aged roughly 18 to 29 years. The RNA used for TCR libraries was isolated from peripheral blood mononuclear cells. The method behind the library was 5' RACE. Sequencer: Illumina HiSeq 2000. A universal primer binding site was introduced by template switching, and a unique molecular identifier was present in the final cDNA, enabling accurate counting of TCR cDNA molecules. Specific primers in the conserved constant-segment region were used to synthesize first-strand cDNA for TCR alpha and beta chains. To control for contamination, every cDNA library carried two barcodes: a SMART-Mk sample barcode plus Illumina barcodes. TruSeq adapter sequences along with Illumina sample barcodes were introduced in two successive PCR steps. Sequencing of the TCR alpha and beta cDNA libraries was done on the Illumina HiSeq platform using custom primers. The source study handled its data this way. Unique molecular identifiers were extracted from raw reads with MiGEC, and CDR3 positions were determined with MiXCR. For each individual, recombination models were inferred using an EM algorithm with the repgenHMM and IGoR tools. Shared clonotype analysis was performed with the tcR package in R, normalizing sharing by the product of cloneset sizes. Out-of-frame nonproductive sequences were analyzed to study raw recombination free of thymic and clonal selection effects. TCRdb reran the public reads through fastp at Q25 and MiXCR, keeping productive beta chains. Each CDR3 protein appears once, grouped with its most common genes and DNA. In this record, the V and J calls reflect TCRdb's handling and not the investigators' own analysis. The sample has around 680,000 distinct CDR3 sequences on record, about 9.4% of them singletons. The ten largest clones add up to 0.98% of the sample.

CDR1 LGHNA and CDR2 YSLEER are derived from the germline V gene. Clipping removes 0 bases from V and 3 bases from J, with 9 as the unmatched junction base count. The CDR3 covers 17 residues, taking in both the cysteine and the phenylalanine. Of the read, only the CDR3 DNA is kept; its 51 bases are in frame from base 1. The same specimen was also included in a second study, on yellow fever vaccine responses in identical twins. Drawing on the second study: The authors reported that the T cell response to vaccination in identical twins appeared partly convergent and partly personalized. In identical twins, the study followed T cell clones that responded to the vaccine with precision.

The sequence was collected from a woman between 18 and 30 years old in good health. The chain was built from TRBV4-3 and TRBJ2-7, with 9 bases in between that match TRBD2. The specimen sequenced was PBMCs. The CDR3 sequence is CASSQDRVREGFYEQYF. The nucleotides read TGCGCCAGCAGCCAAGATCGGGTGCGGGAGGGCTTCTACGAGCAGTACTTC.